Listed here is a single TCR beta chain. This receptor's antigen is unknown. Base qualities were left out, and no much larger clone turns up one base away. The cohort included roughly 30 patients with locally advanced or metastatic urothelial carcinoma who were treated at Memorial Sloan Kettering on a trial protocol. Peripheral blood mononuclear cells were collected from each patient pretreatment and during treatment, giving between 1 and 8 total time points per patient. The Qiagen DNeasy Blood extraction kit was used to purify genomic DNA from total PBMCs and from tumor samples. PBMCs were collected pretreatment and during treatment and were isolated and stored as previously described. The record originates from a study of PD-L1 blockade in urothelial cancer (TCRdb year 2017). Describing the broader study: All patients started therapy at some point between 2014 and 2016 and received atezolizumab 1,200 mg intravenously every 3 weeks. An ECOG performance status of 0 or 1 was recorded for the patients, and 0 to 3 prior chemotherapy regimens had been received by the patients. Durable clinical benefit was defined as a progression-free survival longer than 6 months, and TCR features were additionally tested against progression-free survival and overall survival. Under ten patients reached durable clinical benefit, while fewer than 25 patients did not. Blood samples were analyzed 3 weeks after the start of treatment (second dose) and 6 weeks after the start of treatment. Twenty-nine patients had pretreatment blood TCR-seq, some 24 had at least one posttreatment blood collection, and some 24 had tumor TCR-seq. Twenty-five of 29 patients were identified as males with urothelial cancer of bladder origin, and a prior smoking history was reported by 18 of 29 patients. Blood samples yielded a median of around 150,000 T cells and tens of thousands of unique TCRs, with median clonality around 0.083. The study was an exploratory multi-omic analysis of somatic, immune and clinical correlates of response to PD-L1 blockade with atezolizumab in urothelial cancer. Pretreatment tumor samples, along with matched peripheral blood serially collected before and after atezolizumab treatment, were subjected to TCR sequencing. In the same patients who had TCR sequencing, pretreatment tumors also underwent whole exome sequencing and RNA sequencing.

V and J are trimmed by 9 bases and 5 bases, and the gene matches miss 8 bases of the junction. CDR1 LNHDA and CDR2 SQIVND are derived from the germline V gene (reference sequence). CDR3 length: 13 amino acids, cysteine to phenylalanine. CDR3 DNA only is kept here, 39 bases in frame from base 1. Synthetic TCR analog templates were spiked into each PCR so that absolute template abundance could be estimated from read counts. TCRbeta CDR3 regions were amplified from genomic DNA with bias-controlled V and J gene primers using the immunoSEQ assay. Sequencing of rearranged TCRbeta segments was performed at approximately 20X coverage. As for how the authors treated the data: Clustering was used to correct sequencing errors, and CDR3s were annotated against IMGT to assign V, D and J genes. Only productive TCRbeta rearrangements were used in downstream analyses, excluding out-of-frame or stop-codon sequences. Clonality was calculated as one minus the Shannon entropy normalized by the log of the number of unique productive sequences. Fisher's exact test with Benjamini-Hochberg correction, using a cutoff of adjusted p below 0.01, was how clones that differed between time points or between blood and tumor were identified. Held by TCRdb, this immuneACCESS table contains in-frame sequences only and omits some clones. Under half of the omission traces to an unresolved V gene where checked; the cause of the rest is unknown. The DNA gave D and trimming, while V, J and clone size come from that table. This sample comprises roughly 50,000 clones, approximately 80% of them detected only once. The ten largest clones take up approximately 3.3% of the sample.

Results and caveats for the whole study, not just this receptor: Improved progression-free and overall survival was associated with having pretreatment peripheral blood TCR clonality below the median. Because of the small sample size (n ≈ 27) and the many exploratory analyses performed, the results are intended to be regarded as hypothesis-generating. Among patients with durable benefit, tumor-associated TCR clones showed greater expansion in peripheral blood 3 weeks after treatment started (n ≈ 23, p = 0.022).

The chain joins TRBV19 to TRBJ2-5; the junction holds 8 bases that match TRBD2. The clonotype originates from a man between 65 and 79 years old with urothelial cancer. Sequencing was performed on PBMCs, taken around atezolizumab (anti-PD-L1) treatment. The nucleotide sequence is given as TGTGCCAGCGGGTTAGCGGGATCGGAGACCCAGTACTTC. Translated, this gives CASGLAGSETQYF.